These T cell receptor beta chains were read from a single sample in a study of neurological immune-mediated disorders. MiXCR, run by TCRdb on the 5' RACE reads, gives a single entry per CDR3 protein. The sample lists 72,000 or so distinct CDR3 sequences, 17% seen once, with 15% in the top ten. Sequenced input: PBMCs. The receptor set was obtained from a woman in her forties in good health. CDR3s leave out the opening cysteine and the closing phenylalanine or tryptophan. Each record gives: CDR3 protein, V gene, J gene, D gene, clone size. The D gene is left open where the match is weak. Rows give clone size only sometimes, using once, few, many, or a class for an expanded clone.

VSSRLAVGSSYNEQF	TRBV12-3/TRBV12-4	TRBJ2-1	TRBD2	once
ASSVDPRWAGGRSGELF	TRBV9	TRBJ2-2	TRBD1	-
ASSLVGAGANVLT	TRBV5-1	TRBJ2-6	-	many
ASSFIPGLAGGTRKETQY	TRBV7-2	TRBJ2-5	TRBD2	many
AIQPSGGLTGELF	TRBV10-3	TRBJ2-2	TRBD2	many
ATGTLNYGYT	TRBV10-3	TRBJ1-2	-	many
SASGTGEYEQY	TRBV20-1	TRBJ2-7	TRBD1	-
ASSSVQGIQETQY	TRBV5-1	TRBJ2-5	-	many
ASSYSGKGAPDTQY	TRBV6-5	TRBJ2-3	TRBD1	many
ASSPPVGRGAGGMETQY	TRBV12-3/TRBV12-4	TRBJ2-5	-	many
ASTTGEDYGYT	TRBV5-1	TRBJ1-2	-	many
SALDQRRGLKGTQY	TRBV20-1	TRBJ2-3	-	many
SAWGQGAYEQY	TRBV29-1	TRBJ2-7	TRBD1	few
ASSYTEGTSGANVLT	TRBV6-5	TRBJ2-6	-	many
ASSYRARSQNVGNTEAF	TRBV5-1	TRBJ1-1	-	many
ASSLAGWALWGINEQF	TRBV7-2	TRBJ2-1	-	-
ASSLGQGDQNEQF	TRBV4-3	TRBJ2-1	TRBD1	many
ASSLGLAGGHNEQF	TRBV7-2	TRBJ2-1	TRBD2	many
ASSQNLDPAGSLH	TRBV3-1	TRBJ1-6	-	many
SASPTSGGIGGELF	TRBV29-1	TRBJ2-2	TRBD2	-